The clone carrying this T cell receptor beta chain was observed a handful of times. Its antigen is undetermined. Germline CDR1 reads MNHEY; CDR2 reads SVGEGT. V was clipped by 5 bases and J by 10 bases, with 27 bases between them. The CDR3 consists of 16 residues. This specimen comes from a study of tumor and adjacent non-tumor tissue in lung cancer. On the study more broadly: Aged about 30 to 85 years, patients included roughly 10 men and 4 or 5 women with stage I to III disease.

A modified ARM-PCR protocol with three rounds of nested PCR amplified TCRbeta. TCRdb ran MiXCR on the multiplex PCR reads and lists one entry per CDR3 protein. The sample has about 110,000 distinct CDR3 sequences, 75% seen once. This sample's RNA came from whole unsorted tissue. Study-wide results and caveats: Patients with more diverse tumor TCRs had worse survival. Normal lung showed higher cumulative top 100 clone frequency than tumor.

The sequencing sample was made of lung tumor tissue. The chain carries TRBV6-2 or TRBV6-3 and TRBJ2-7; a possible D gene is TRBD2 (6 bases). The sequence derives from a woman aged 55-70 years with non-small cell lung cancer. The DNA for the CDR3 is TGTGCCAGCAGTCCGTCTCCCGGGAGCCCCCAAAGGGAACAGTACTTC. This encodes CASSPSPGSPQREQYF.